A single T cell receptor (beta chain) is shown here with its context. The V gene's germline CDR1 is KGHSH and CDR2 LQKENI. Trimming cost V 3 bases and J 0 bases; bases outside gene matches: 5. This CDR3 is built from 16 residues. This entry is derived from a study of blood T cell repertoires in COVID-19. Here immunoSEQ multiplex PCR was the method, and the copy in TCRdb shows in-frame clones only, minus some. Of 200,000 to 300,000 clones in the sample, about 89% were seen once. The participants were between about 18 and 90 years old and came from some 23 US areas. Each participant's cohort was designated according to participant-reported clinical history.

The sequenced material came from PBMCs or T cells enriched from blood (not recorded which). The receptor was isolated from a woman aged 30 to 39 who had recovered from COVID-19. The gene calls are TRBV18 and TRBJ2-1; 7 bases are a match to TRBD2. CDR3 nucleotides: TGTGCCAGCTCACCGGATGGGGACTACTCCTACAATGAGCAGTTCTTC. The encoded protein is CASSPDGDYSYNEQFF.